A selection of T cell receptor beta chains follows, all from one sample in a study of identical twins. TCRdb reprocessed the 5' RACE reads with MiXCR, giving one entry per CDR3 protein. The sample holds 500,000 to 700,000 distinct CDR3 sequences, roughly 7.1% seen once. These data also featured in a second study, about yellow fever vaccine responses in identical twins.

Sequenced input: PBMCs. All receptors come from a woman aged 18-30 years in good health. Both conserved end residues are part of each CDR3. Each record gives: J gene, D gene, V gene, CDR3 length, clone size, CDR3 protein, CDR3 DNA. The D gene is left open where the match is weak. Expanded clones are given a class, and other clones once, few, many or no size at all.

j_call: TRBJ1-4; d_call: .; v_call: TRBV15; cdr3_length: 13; clone_size: .; cdr3_aa: CATSRVGYEKLFF; cdr3_nt: TGTGCCACCAGCAGAGTCGGGTATGAAAAACTGTTTTTT
j_call: TRBJ1-3; d_call: .; v_call: TRBV12-3/TRBV12-4; cdr3_length: 15; clone_size: many; cdr3_aa: CASSLTALTGNTIYF; cdr3_nt: TGTGCCAGCAGTTTAACCGCGCTTACTGGAAACACCATATATTTT
j_call: TRBJ2-1; d_call: .; v_call: TRBV5-1; cdr3_length: 14; clone_size: few; cdr3_aa: CASSQGGPYNEQFF; cdr3_nt: TGCGCCAGCAGCCAAGGTGGCCCCTACAATGAGCAGTTCTTC
j_call: TRBJ1-1; d_call: .; v_call: TRBV7-2; cdr3_length: 14; clone_size: few; cdr3_aa: CASRPFGGGTEAFF; cdr3_nt: TGTGCCAGCAGACCTTTCGGGGGTGGCACTGAAGCTTTCTTT
j_call: TRBJ2-1; d_call: .; v_call: TRBV7-9; cdr3_length: 15; clone_size: .; cdr3_aa: CASSLDSPVLDEQFF; cdr3_nt: TGTGCCAGCAGCTTGGACTCCCCAGTTCTAGATGAGCAGTTCTTC
j_call: TRBJ2-3; d_call: .; v_call: TRBV24-1; cdr3_length: 16; clone_size: few; cdr3_aa: CATSDFRATSTDTQYF; cdr3_nt: TGTGCCACCAGTGATTTTCGCGCTACTAGCACAGATACGCAGTATTTT
j_call: TRBJ2-3; d_call: .; v_call: TRBV9; cdr3_length: 16; clone_size: .; cdr3_aa: CASSVVSAGLADTQYF; cdr3_nt: TGTGCCAGCAGCGTAGTCTCTGCAGGGCTTGCAGATACGCAGTATTTT
j_call: TRBJ2-1; d_call: .; v_call: TRBV10-3; cdr3_length: 11; clone_size: few; cdr3_aa: CAISEDYEQFF; cdr3_nt: TGTGCCATCAGTGAGGACTATGAGCAGTTCTTC
j_call: TRBJ1-1; d_call: .; v_call: TRBV7-9; cdr3_length: 17; clone_size: .; cdr3_aa: CASSLASVEDMNTEAFF; cdr3_nt: TGTGCCAGCAGCTTAGCCTCCGTTGAGGACATGAACACTGAAGCTTTCTTT
j_call: TRBJ2-3; d_call: TRBD1; v_call: TRBV5-1; cdr3_length: 14; clone_size: many; cdr3_aa: CASSLGKGGESQYF; cdr3_nt: TGCGCCAGCAGCCTCGGGAAAGGGGGCGAATCGCAGTATTTT
j_call: TRBJ2-1; d_call: .; v_call: TRBV12-3/TRBV12-4; cdr3_length: 15; clone_size: many; cdr3_aa: CASSLVTAFYNEQFF; cdr3_nt: TGTGCCAGCAGTTTAGTGACGGCGTTTTACAATGAGCAGTTCTTC
j_call: TRBJ1-2; d_call: .; v_call: TRBV19; cdr3_length: 14; clone_size: .; cdr3_aa: CASSAPPGAYGYTF; cdr3_nt: TGTGCCAGTAGTGCCCCCCCGGGGGCCTATGGCTACACCTTC
j_call: TRBJ2-7; d_call: .; v_call: TRBV7-2; cdr3_length: 14; clone_size: few; cdr3_aa: CASSLILSPYEQYF; cdr3_nt: TGTGCCAGCAGCTTAATCCTGAGCCCCTACGAGCAGTACTTC
j_call: TRBJ1-6; d_call: .; v_call: TRBV7-6; cdr3_length: 14; clone_size: few; cdr3_aa: CASSLEQLNSPLHF; cdr3_nt: TGTGCCAGCAGCTTAGAACAGCTTAATTCACCCCTCCACTTT
j_call: TRBJ2-1; d_call: .; v_call: TRBV20-1; cdr3_length: 14; clone_size: many; cdr3_aa: CSASQGSSYNEQFF; cdr3_nt: TGCAGTGCATCCCAGGGAAGCTCCTACAATGAGCAGTTCTTC
j_call: TRBJ2-1; d_call: .; v_call: TRBV3-1; cdr3_length: 17; clone_size: .; cdr3_aa: CASSQRRTESSYNEQFF; cdr3_nt: TGTGCCAGCAGCCAACGTAGGACTGAGAGCTCCTACAATGAGCAGTTCTTC
j_call: TRBJ1-6; d_call: TRBD1; v_call: TRBV12-3/TRBV12-4; cdr3_length: 16; clone_size: .; cdr3_aa: CASSQGQGPWGSPLHF; cdr3_nt: TGTGCCAGCAGCCAAGGACAGGGGCCTTGGGGTTCACCCCTCCACTTT
j_call: TRBJ2-1; d_call: TRBD2; v_call: TRBV28; cdr3_length: 14; clone_size: .; cdr3_aa: CASSHGPAGGEQFF; cdr3_nt: TGTGCCAGCTCCCATGGACCAGCGGGGGGTGAGCAGTTCTTC
j_call: TRBJ2-1; d_call: .; v_call: TRBV4-1; cdr3_length: 19; clone_size: many; cdr3_aa: CASSQPLRKGEGPRSEQFF; cdr3_nt: TGCGCCAGCAGCCAACCCCTTAGGAAGGGGGAGGGCCCACGGAGTGAGCAGTTCTTC
j_call: TRBJ2-7; d_call: .; v_call: TRBV7-8; cdr3_length: 15; clone_size: .; cdr3_aa: CASSLGTLKSYEQYF; cdr3_nt: TGTGCCAGCAGCTTAGGGACTTTGAAATCCTACGAGCAGTACTTC
j_call: TRBJ1-6; d_call: TRBD1; v_call: TRBV28; cdr3_length: 15; clone_size: many; cdr3_aa: CASRRPTGIHSPLHF; cdr3_nt: TGTGCCAGCAGGCGACCGACAGGGATTCATTCACCCCTCCACTTT
j_call: TRBJ2-3; d_call: .; v_call: TRBV20-1; cdr3_length: 13; clone_size: many; cdr3_aa: CSARLQSTDTQYF; cdr3_nt: TGCAGTGCTAGACTCCAGAGCACAGATACGCAGTATTTT
j_call: TRBJ2-3; d_call: TRBD2; v_call: TRBV4-2; cdr3_length: 18; clone_size: .; cdr3_aa: CASSQDQRGGHLTDTQYF; cdr3_nt: TGTGCCAGCAGCCAAGATCAGCGGGGGGGCCATTTGACAGATACGCAGTATTTT
j_call: TRBJ2-5; d_call: .; v_call: TRBV24-1; cdr3_length: 15; clone_size: many; cdr3_aa: CATSGLSGPQETQYF; cdr3_nt: TGTGCCACCAGTGGCCTTAGCGGACCCCAAGAGACCCAGTACTTC
j_call: TRBJ1-1; d_call: TRBD1; v_call: TRBV5-1; cdr3_length: 15; clone_size: many; cdr3_aa: CASSPWDRESTEAFF; cdr3_nt: TGCGCCAGCAGCCCGTGGGACAGGGAGAGCACTGAAGCTTTCTTT
j_call: TRBJ2-1; d_call: TRBD2; v_call: TRBV24-1; cdr3_length: 12; clone_size: many; cdr3_aa: CATAGGHNEQFF; cdr3_nt: TGTGCCACCGCGGGGGGGCACAATGAGCAGTTCTTC